This T cell receptor beta chain came from a study of post-analysis software for immune sequencing data. Whole-study findings and limits: Normalized Chao1 diversity in multiple sclerosis patients fell significantly below that of controls. Five or six TRBV segments, TRBV5-6, TRBV5-1 and TRBV20-1 among them, were found more frequent in patients than controls.

V lost 3 bases, J lost 4 bases, and 10 bases stayed unmatched. The CDR3 has 16 amino acids. Germline lookup yields CDR1 SGHRS and CDR2 YFSETQ. A remark on this clonotype: Its target is unknown.

Prepared libraries of TCR beta cDNA carried unique molecular identifiers. Some 500,000 cDNA molecules were recovered from an input of roughly 0.85 to 10 million T cells. TCRdb used MiXCR to reprocess the PCR reads, holding one entry per CDR3 protein. The sample lists roughly 800,000 distinct CDR3 sequences, more than 45% seen once, with over 4.5% in the top ten. Specimen: blood. The TCR was taken from a girl aged 10-17 years with multiple sclerosis. The chain uses TRBV5-1 and TRBJ2-1; 7 bases are shared with TRBD1. CDR3 nucleotides: TGCGCCAGCAGCTCACCGGGACAGTCAATTTACAATGAGCAGTTCTTC. This encodes CASSSPGQSIYNEQFF.